These T cell receptor beta chains were read from a single sample in a study of technical replicates of blood from four donors. Here immunoSEQ multiplex PCR was the method, and the copy in TCRdb shows in-frame clones only, minus some. Of about 73,000 clones in the sample, 93% are singletons; the top ten hold approximately 0.25%. The sample consisted of T cells isolated from PBMCs. The receptors here all came from a human donor in good health. CDR3s include the opening cysteine and the closing phenylalanine or tryptophan. Fields, in order: D gene, V gene, clone size, J gene, CDR3 protein, CDR3 DNA. A D gene is named only where the DNA matches it firmly. Some rows have no size entry. The others give once, few or many, or a class for an expanded clone.

-	TRBV28	-	TRBJ1-2	CASSPVHSYGYTF	TGTGCCAGCAGCCCTGTCCACAGCTATGGCTACACCTTC
-	TRBV28	-	TRBJ1-1	CASSPTEYEAFF	TGTGCCAGCAGTCCCACCGAGTATGAAGCTTTCTTT
TRBD1	TRBV28	-	TRBJ1-3	CASSPDRAGNTIYF	TGTGCCAGCAGCCCGGACAGGGCTGGAAACACCATATATTTT
TRBD1	TRBV5-1	-	TRBJ1-4	CASSLGTGLLELGNEKLFF	TGCGCCAGCAGCTTGGGGACAGGGTTATTGGAGTTGGGTAATGAAAAACTGTTTTTT
-	TRBV5-1	once	TRBJ2-3	CASSLGGQGDTQYF	TGCGCCAGCAGCTTGGGGGGTCAGGGGGATACGCAGTATTTT
-	TRBV6-1	-	TRBJ1-6	CASSEIWGGSYNSPLHF	TGTGCCAGCAGTGAAATCTGGGGCGGCTCCTATAATTCACCCCTCCACTTT
TRBD2	TRBV6-6	once	TRBJ2-7	CASSYLQVAGEQYF	TGTGCCAGCAGCTACCTACAGGTAGCGGGGGAGCAGTACTTC
-	TRBV30	-	TRBJ1-5	CAWSLGDQPQHF	TGTGCCTGGAGTCTAGGGGATCAGCCCCAGCATTTT
-	TRBV15	-	TRBJ2-7	CATSRVRSKQYF	TGTGCCACCAGCAGAGTACGGTCAAAGCAGTACTTC
TRBD2	TRBV7-9	-	TRBJ2-1	CASRGGEAQRYNEQFF	TGTGCCAGCAGGGGAGGGGAGGCCCAGCGGTACAATGAGCAGTTCTTC
TRBD1	TRBV14	-	TRBJ2-3	CASSQEGTGRDTQYF	TGTGCCAGCAGCCAAGAGGGGACAGGGCGGGATACGCAGTATTTT
TRBD1	TRBV27	-	TRBJ2-7	CASSQPRTGVYEQYF	TGTGCCAGCAGTCAACCTAGGACAGGGGTCTACGAGCAGTACTTC
TRBD1	TRBV2	few	TRBJ1-5	CASSEDRAGNQPQHF	TGTGCCAGCAGTGAGGACAGGGCCGGCAATCAGCCCCAGCATTTT
TRBD1	TRBV18	-	TRBJ2-1	CASSPRQGSYNEQFF	TGTGCCAGCTCACCAAGACAGGGATCCTACAATGAGCAGTTCTTC
-	TRBV7-8	-	TRBJ2-1	CASSRGTFSYNEQFF	TGTGCCAGCAGCCGGGGTACTTTCTCCTACAATGAGCAGTTCTTC
TRBD2	TRBV27	-	TRBJ2-3	CASSSAERGGGEDTQYF	TGTGCCAGCAGTTCCGCCGAACGGGGGGGCGGGGAAGATACGCAGTATTTT
TRBD1	TRBV7-9	-	TRBJ1-5	CASSLGTGAAHSNQPQHF	TGTGCCAGCAGCTTAGGGACAGGGGCGGCCCATAGCAATCAGCCCCAGCATTTT
-	TRBV9	-	TRBJ2-3	CASSGGTTSTDTQYF	TGTGCCAGCAGCGGTGGGACAACTAGCACAGATACGCAGTATTTT
TRBD1	TRBV5-6	few	TRBJ1-2	CASSLIRDRGLYGYTF	TGTGCCAGCAGCCTCATCCGGGACAGGGGGCTCTATGGCTACACCTTC
TRBD2	TRBV7-6	-	TRBJ2-7	CASSFLAGGEEQYF	TGTGCCAGCAGCTTTCTAGCGGGGGGAGAGGAGCAGTACTTC
-	TRBV14	-	TRBJ2-7	CASSQDYGGAAYEQYF	TGTGCCAGCAGCCAAGACTATGGAGGAGCGGCCTACGAGCAGTACTTC
TRBD1	TRBV11-2	-	TRBJ1-2	CASSHYRDRNYGYTF	TGTGCCAGCAGCCACTACCGGGACAGGAACTATGGCTACACCTTC
TRBD2	TRBV6-4	-	TRBJ2-1	CASKRREVKSYNEQFF	TGTGCCAGCAAACGGCGGGAGGTGAAGTCCTACAATGAGCAGTTCTTC
-	TRBV6-5	-	TRBJ1-3	CASSRQSTGNTIYF	TGTGCCAGCAGTCGACAGAGCACTGGAAACACCATATATTTT
TRBD1	TRBV6-4	-	TRBJ2-3	CASSAGGQGTDTQYF	TGTGCCAGCAGTGCTGGAGGACAGGGAACAGATACGCAGTATTTT
-	TRBV6-5	-	TRBJ1-2	CASTTGGGYTF	TGTGCCAGCACCACCGGTGGTGGCTACACCTTC
TRBD1	TRBV6-1	-	TRBJ2-7	CASSELLGQTTYEQYF	TGTGCCAGCAGTGAACTATTGGGACAGACAACCTACGAGCAGTACTTC
-	TRBV29-1	once	TRBJ2-1	CSAQGAQSNEQFF	TGCAGCGCACAGGGTGCCCAATCCAATGAGCAGTTCTTC
TRBD1	TRBV5-6	-	TRBJ1-2	CASSPGQNGYTF	TGTGCCAGCAGCCCGGGACAGAATGGCTACACCTTC
TRBD1	TRBV19	-	TRBJ2-7	CASSPPGQGADEQYF	TGTGCCAGTAGTCCCCCGGGACAGGGGGCTGACGAGCAGTACTTC
-	TRBV5-6	-	TRBJ2-7	CASAWSPYEQYF	TGTGCCAGCGCATGGAGCCCCTACGAGCAGTACTTC
-	TRBV29-1	-	TRBJ2-5	CSVERGKVSIQETQYF	TGCAGCGTTGAACGGGGGAAGGTGTCAATCCAAGAGACCCAGTACTTC
TRBD1	TRBV6-1	-	TRBJ1-1	CASSRGQPKEAFF	TGTGCCAGCAGTAGGGGACAGCCAAAAGAAGCTTTCTTT
-	TRBV28	-	TRBJ1-5	CASSPAGYSNQPQHF	TGTGCCAGCAGCCCCGCAGGGTATAGCAATCAGCCCCAGCATTTT
-	TRBV7-9	-	TRBJ1-4	CASTGKQTNEKLFF	TGTGCCAGCACAGGGAAACAGACTAATGAAAAACTGTTTTTT
-	TRBV4-1	once	TRBJ1-5	CASSQGRGWQPQHF	TGCGCCAGCAGCCAAGGGAGGGGATGGCAGCCCCAGCATTTT
-	TRBV11-2	-	TRBJ2-1	CASSFRGDRPRGNEQFF	TGTGCCAGCAGCTTCCGGGGGGACAGGCCTAGGGGGAATGAGCAGTTCTTC
TRBD1	TRBV6-5	-	TRBJ1-1	CASSFERQGLGEAFF	TGTGCCAGCAGTTTCGAGCGACAGGGCCTTGGAGAAGCTTTCTTT
-	TRBV6-5	-	TRBJ2-7	CASSQGYTVYEQYF	TGTGCCAGCAGTCAGGGGTACACGGTCTACGAGCAGTACTTC
TRBD2	TRBV29-1	-	TRBJ2-1	CSVFSQRDPKFF	TGCAGCGTTTTTAGCCAGCGGGATCCAAAGTTCTTC